The following is a TCR beta chain sequence with its context. What it recognizes is unknown. Clones were sequenced by immunoSEQ multiplex PCR, and TCRdb holds only the in-frame ones, with some missing. The profile shows approximately 70,000 clones, 70% to 90% of them singletons. Blood specimens came from baseline, cycle 4 day 1, and cycle 7 day 1. This sample is drawn from a study of OX40 agonist ivuxolimab in advanced cancers. Study overall: Three dose-escalation patients had partial responses: one with hepatocellular carcinoma and two with cutaneous melanoma. Study-wide findings and caveats: Clonal expansion from baseline to week 6 occurred in both CD4+ and CD8+ T cells. Expanded clones were, on average, more numerous in CD8+ T cells than in CD4+.

CDR1 and CDR2 (germline): SSHAT, FNYEAQ (reference sequence). This CDR3 has 14 amino acids. Trimming stripped 5 bases from V and 3 bases from J, with 14 bases between. The V and J genes are TRBV7-7 and TRBJ2-7; D might be TRBD2 (5 bases). The sequence was collected from an adult with an advanced solid tumor such as melanoma, head and neck, liver or kidney cancer. This material consisted of CD4+ or CD8+ T cells sorted from blood, taken in a trial of the OX40 agonist ivuxolimab. The CDR3 spells CASSPSSGSYEQYF. In DNA form, the CDR3 reads TGTGCCAGCAGCCCCTCAAGCGGCAGCTACGAGCAGTACTTC.